A selection of T cell receptor beta chains follows, all from one sample in a study of graft-versus-host responses after intestinal transplantation. Libraries were prepared by immunoSEQ multiplex PCR; TCRdb keeps only in-frame clonotypes and omits some of them. This sample has over 70,000 clones, with approximately 94% found just once. Which antigens these TCRs recognize remains unknown. Sequencing used unstimulated CD8+ T cells sorted from spleen or lymph node cells, obtained before intestinal transplant. These receptors all come from a human donor who received an intestinal transplant. Each CDR3 is given without its conserved first and last residue. D genes are given only for firm matches.

cdr3_aa | d_call | v_call | cdr3_length | j_call
ASSPHRTALGTQY | . | TRBV5-1 | 13 | TRBJ2-5
ASSRRTGQSYNEQF | TRBD1 | TRBV4-1 | 14 | TRBJ2-1
ASSPRGSQETQY | . | TRBV6-6 | 12 | TRBJ2-5
ASRSREVGVSNQPQH | . | TRBV28 | 15 | TRBJ1-5
ASSYSGEQY | . | TRBV6-6 | 9 | TRBJ2-7
ASSLGRGERETQY | . | TRBV5-8 | 13 | TRBJ2-5
ASKLRENVTQY | TRBD2 | TRBV6-5 | 11 | TRBJ2-5
ASSLVETGEETQY | TRBD1 | TRBV28 | 13 | TRBJ2-5
ATSRGQGLAGNTIY | TRBD1 | TRBV15 | 14 | TRBJ1-3
ASSQHRGQKQETQY | TRBD1 | TRBV23-1 | 14 | TRBJ2-5
ASSDSAGSYEQY | . | TRBV9 | 12 | TRBJ2-7
ASSLNPAPTYNEQF | . | TRBV18 | 14 | TRBJ2-1
ASSLGSGSSYEQY | . | TRBV7-7 | 13 | TRBJ2-7
ASSQSLGYGYT | . | TRBV4-2 | 11 | TRBJ1-2
ASSLAPDGADTQY | . | TRBV7-6 | 13 | TRBJ2-3
ATSRDGTSGSYEQY | TRBD2 | TRBV15 | 14 | TRBJ2-7
ASSPREGGSYNEQF | . | TRBV7-9 | 14 | TRBJ2-1
ASSVGAASNQPQH | . | TRBV9 | 13 | TRBJ1-5
ASKVGRYSGNTIY | . | TRBV10-2 | 13 | TRBJ1-3
ASSVDPGAMAEQY | . | TRBV9 | 13 | TRBJ2-7
ASSRTGYNQPQH | . | TRBV2 | 12 | TRBJ1-5
ASSYSGLGRYNEQF | TRBD2 | TRBV6-5 | 14 | TRBJ2-1
ASSQGLAGQSSHNEQF | TRBD2 | TRBV7-3 | 16 | TRBJ2-1